The sample holds a few counts of the clone carrying this TCR beta chain. The source of the sample is a study of human T cells and chemical hapten exposure. Each CDR3 protein is one row after TCRdb ran MiXCR on the RACE reads. The data show roughly 71,000 distinct CDR3 sequences, about 6.5% seen once. Regarding time point: healthy volunteer bleed at 6 weeks. Extraction of total RNA was performed on unfractionated whole blood. In germline, CDR1 is ENHRY, CDR2 SYGVKD. Trimming removed 1 base from V and 4 bases from J, with 8 bases in between. This CDR3 has 15 residues. The source material was whole blood. This sequence joins TRBV10-3 and TRBJ2-6; D is ambiguous. The TCR sequence derives from a female donor in good health. Some clones in this sample may be carry-over from other donors' samples. The CDR3 is CAISELGTGANVLTF. For the CDR3, the DNA is TGTGCCATCAGTGAGTTGGGTACCGGGGCCAACGTCCTGACTTTC.